The subject of this entry is one TCR beta chain. From germline, CDR1 is SGHTA and CDR2 FQGNSA. The CDR3 has 14 residues. V shed 5 bases and J shed 3 bases, with 14 bases lying between them. These data originate in a study of control samples from healthy donors and cancer patients. The protocol was immunoSEQ multiplex PCR, while the TCRdb copy is restricted to in-frame clones and leaves out a portion. Of under 85,000 clones listed, 80% to 95% are singletons. This sequence joins TRBV7-2 and TRBJ2-7, with D hard to call. This TCR was sampled from a woman between 35 and 50 years old with lung cancer. Input material: PBMCs. CDR3 sequence reads: CASSQLTSHYEQYF. CDR3 nucleotides: TGTGCCAGCAGCCAACTTACGAGCCACTACGAGCAGTACTTC.